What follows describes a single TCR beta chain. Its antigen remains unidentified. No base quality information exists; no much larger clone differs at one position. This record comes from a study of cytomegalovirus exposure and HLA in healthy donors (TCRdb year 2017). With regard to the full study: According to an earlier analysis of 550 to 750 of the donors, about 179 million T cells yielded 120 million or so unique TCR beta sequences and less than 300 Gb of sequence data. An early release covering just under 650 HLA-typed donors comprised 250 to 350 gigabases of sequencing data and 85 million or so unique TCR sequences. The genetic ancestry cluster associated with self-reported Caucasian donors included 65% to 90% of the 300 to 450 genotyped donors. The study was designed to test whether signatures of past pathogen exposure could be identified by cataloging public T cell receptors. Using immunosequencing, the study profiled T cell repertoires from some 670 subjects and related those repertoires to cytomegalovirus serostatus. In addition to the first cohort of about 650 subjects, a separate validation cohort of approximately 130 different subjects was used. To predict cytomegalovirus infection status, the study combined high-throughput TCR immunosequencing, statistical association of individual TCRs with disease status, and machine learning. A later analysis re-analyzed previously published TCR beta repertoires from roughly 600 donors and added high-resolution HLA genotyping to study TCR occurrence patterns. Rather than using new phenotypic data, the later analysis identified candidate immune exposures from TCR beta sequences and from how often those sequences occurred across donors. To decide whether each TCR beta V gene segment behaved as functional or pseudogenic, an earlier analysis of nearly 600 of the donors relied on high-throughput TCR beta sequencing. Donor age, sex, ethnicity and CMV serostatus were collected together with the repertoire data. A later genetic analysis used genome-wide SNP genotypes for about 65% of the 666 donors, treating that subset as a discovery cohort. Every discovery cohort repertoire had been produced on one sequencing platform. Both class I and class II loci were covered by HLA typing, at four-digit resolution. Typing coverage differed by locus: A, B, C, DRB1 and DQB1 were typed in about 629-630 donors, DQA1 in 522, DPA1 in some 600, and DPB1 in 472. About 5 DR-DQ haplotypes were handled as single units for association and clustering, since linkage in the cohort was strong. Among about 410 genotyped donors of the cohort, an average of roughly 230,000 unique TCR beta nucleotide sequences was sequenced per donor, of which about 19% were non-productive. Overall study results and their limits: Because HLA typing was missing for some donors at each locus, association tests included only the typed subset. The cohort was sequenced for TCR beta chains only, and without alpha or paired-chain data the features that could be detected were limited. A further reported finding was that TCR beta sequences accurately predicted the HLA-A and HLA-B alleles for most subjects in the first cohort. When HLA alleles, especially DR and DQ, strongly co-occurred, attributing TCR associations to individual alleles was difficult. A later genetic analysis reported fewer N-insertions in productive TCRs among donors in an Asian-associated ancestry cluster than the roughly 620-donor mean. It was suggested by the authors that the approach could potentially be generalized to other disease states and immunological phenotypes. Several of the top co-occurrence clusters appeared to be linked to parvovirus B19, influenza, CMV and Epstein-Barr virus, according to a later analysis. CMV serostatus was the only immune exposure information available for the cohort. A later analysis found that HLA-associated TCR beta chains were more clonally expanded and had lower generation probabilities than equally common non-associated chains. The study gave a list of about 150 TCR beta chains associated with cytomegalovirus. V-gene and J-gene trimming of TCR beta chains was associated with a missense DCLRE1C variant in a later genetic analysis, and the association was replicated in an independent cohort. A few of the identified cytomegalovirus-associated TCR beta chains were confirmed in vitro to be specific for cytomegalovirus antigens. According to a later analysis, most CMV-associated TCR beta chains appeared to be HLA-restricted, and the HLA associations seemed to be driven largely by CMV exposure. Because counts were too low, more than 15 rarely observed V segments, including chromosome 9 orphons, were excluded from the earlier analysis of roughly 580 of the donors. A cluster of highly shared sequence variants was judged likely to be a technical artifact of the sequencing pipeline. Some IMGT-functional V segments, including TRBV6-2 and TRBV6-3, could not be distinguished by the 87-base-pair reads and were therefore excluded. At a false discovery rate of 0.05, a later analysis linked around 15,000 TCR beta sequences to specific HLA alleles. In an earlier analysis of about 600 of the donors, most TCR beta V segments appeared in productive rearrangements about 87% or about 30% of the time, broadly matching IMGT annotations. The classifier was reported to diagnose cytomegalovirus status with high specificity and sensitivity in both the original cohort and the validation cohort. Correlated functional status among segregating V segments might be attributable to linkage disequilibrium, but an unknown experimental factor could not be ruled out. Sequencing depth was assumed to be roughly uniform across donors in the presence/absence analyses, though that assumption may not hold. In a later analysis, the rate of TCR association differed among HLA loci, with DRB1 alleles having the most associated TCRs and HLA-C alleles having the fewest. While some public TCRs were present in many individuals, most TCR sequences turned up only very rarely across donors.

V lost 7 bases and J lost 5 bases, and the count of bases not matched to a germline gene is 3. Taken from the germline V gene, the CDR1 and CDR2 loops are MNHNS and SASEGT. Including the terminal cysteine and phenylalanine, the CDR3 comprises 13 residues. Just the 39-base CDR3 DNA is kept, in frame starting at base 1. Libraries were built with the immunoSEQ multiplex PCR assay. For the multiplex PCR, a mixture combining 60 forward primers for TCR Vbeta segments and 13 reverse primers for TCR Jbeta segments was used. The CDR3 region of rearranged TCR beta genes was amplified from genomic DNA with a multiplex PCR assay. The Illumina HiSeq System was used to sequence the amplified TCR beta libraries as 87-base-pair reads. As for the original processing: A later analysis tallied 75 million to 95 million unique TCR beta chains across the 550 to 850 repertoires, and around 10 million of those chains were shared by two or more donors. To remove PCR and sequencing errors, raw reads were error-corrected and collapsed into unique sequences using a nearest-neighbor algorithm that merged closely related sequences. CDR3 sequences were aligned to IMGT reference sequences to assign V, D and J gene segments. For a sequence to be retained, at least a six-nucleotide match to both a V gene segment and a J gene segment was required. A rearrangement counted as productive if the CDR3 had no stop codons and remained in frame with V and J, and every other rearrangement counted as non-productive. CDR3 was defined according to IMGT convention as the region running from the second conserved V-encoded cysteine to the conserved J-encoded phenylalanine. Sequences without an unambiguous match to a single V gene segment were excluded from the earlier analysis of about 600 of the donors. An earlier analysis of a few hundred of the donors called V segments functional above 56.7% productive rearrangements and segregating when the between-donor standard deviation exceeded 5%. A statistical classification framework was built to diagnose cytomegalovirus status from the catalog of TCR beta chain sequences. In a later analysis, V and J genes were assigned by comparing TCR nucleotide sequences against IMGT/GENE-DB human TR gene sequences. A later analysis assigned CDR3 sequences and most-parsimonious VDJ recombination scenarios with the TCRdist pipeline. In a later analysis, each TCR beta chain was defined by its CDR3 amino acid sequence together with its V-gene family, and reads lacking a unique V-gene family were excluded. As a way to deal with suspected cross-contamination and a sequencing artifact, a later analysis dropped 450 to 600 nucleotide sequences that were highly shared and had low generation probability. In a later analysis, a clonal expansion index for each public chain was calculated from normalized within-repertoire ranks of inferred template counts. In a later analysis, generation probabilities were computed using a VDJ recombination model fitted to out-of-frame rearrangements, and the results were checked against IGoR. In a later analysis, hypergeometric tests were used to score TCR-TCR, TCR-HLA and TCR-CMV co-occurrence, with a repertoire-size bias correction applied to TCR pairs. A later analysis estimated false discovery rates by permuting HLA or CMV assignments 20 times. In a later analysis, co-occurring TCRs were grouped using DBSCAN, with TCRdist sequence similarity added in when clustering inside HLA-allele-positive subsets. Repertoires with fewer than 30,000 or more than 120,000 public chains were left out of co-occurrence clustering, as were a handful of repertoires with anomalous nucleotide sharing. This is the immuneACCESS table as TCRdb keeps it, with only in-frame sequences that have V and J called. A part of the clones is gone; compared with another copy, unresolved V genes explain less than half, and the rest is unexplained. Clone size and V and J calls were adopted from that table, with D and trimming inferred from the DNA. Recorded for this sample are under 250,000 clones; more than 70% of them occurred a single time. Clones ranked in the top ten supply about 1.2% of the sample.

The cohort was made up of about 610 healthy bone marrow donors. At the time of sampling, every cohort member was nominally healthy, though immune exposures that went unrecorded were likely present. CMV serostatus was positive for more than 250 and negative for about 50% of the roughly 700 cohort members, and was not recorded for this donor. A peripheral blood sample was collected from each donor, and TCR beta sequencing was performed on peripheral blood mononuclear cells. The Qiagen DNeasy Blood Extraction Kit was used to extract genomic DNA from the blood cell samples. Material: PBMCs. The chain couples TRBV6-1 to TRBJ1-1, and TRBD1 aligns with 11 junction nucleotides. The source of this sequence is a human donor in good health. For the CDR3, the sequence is CASNRDRGTEAFF. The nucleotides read TGTGCCAGCAATAGGGACAGGGGGACTGAAGCTTTCTTT.